This is a list of T cell receptor beta chains from one sample in a study of PD-1 blockade in classical Hodgkin lymphoma. Sequencing was performed with immunoSEQ multiplex PCR; in TCRdb, only in-frame clones are kept and a portion is missing. The table records over 10,000 clones, almost 90% of them present only once. The sample here was CD4+ T cells from blood, taken before the fourth cycle of nivolumab. The origin of the receptors is a human donor with classical Hodgkin lymphoma. Both conserved end residues are part of each CDR3. Fields, in order: V gene, D gene, J gene, clone size, CDR3 DNA, CDR3 protein. A D gene is named only where the DNA matches it firmly. Size tells how often a clone was seen (once, few, many) or the class of an expanded clone, and some rows leave it out.

TRBV18,TRBD1,TRBJ1-1,.,TGTGCCAGCTCACCTCCCGGGACAGGGTTGAGGGCTTTCTTT,CASSPPGTGLRAFF
TRBV5-4,TRBD1,TRBJ1-2,.,TGTGCCAGCAGTCAGGACAGGGGGTTCAATGGCTACACCTTC,CASSQDRGFNGYTF
TRBV7-7,TRBD1,TRBJ2-5,.,TGTGCCAGCAGCAGCCAAACAGGGGGCCAAGAGACCCAGTACTTC,CASSSQTGGQETQYF
TRBV6-1,TRBD1,TRBJ2-1,.,TGTGCCAGCAATCAGGACAGGGGGTACAATGAGCAGTTCTTC,CASNQDRGYNEQFF
TRBV19,TRBD2,TRBJ2-5,.,TGTGCCAGTAGTACAATTCGGACTAGCGGAGGGGAGACCCAGTACTTC,CASSTIRTSGGETQYF
TRBV30,TRBD1,TRBJ2-7,.,TGTGCCTGGACCCGGACAGGGAAGGTACCGTACTTC,CAWTRTGKVPYF
TRBV5-1,TRBD2,TRBJ2-2,.,TGCGCCAGCAGCTTGACGGCGGGAGTTGGCACCGGGGAGCTGTTTTTT,CASSLTAGVGTGELFF
TRBV18,.,TRBJ2-1,.,TGTGCCAGCTCACCACCGGGAGGAGGGGGATCCGGTGAGCAGTTCTTC,CASSPPGGGGSGEQFF
TRBV4-2,.,TRBJ1-5,.,TGTGCCAGCAGCCAACTCCCGGGTGATAGCAATCAGCCCCAGCATTTT,CASSQLPGDSNQPQHF
TRBV27,.,TRBJ2-7,once,TGTGCCAGCAGTTTAAGGGTATCTTGGGAGCAGTACTTC,CASSLRVSWEQYF
TRBV5-1,TRBD2,TRBJ2-7,.,TGCGCCAGCAGCCGGGGGACTAGCTTCGGCTACGAGCAGTACTTC,CASSRGTSFGYEQYF
TRBV7-6,TRBD2,TRBJ2-3,.,TGTGCCAGCAGCTTCGGGGGGGATACGCAGTATTTT,CASSFGGDTQYF
TRBV7-2,TRBD2,TRBJ2-1,.,TGTGCCAGCAGCTTAAGTGCTAGCGGGGGGATAACATACAATGAGCAGTTCTTC,CASSLSASGGITYNEQFF
TRBV28,.,TRBJ2-7,.,TGTGCCAGCAGTTCCATTAACTACGAGCAGTACTTC,CASSSINYEQYF
TRBV18,.,TRBJ1-2,.,TGTGCCAGCTCACCCGGCGGGGGGGACTATGGCTACACCTTC,CASSPGGGDYGYTF
TRBV5-3,.,TRBJ1-1,.,TGTGCCAGCAGCTTGTGGCTGAACACTGAAGCTTTCTTT,CASSLWLNTEAFF
TRBV6-1,.,TRBJ2-7,once,TGTGCCAGCAGCAGAGAAGGGATTACCTACGAGCAGTACTTC,CASSREGITYEQYF
TRBV5-1,.,TRBJ1-4,.,TGCGCCAGCAGCTCTTTGGGTGCCACTAATGAAAAACTGTTTTTT,CASSSLGATNEKLFF
TRBV27,TRBD2,TRBJ2-3,few,TGTGCCAGCAGCCGATTACGGCGGGGGGGCGGACTTGGGGGCACAGATACGCAGTATTTT,CASSRLRRGGGLGGTDTQYF
TRBV6-5,TRBD1,TRBJ1-1,.,TGTGCCAGCAGACAATCCGGGACAGGGGGCACTGAAGCTTTCTTT,CASRQSGTGGTEAFF
TRBV5-4,.,TRBJ1-1,.,TGTGCCAGCAGCTTACAGGCCGGGCCTCAGGGTACCCTGAAAGCTTTCTTT,CASSLQAGPQGTLKAFF
TRBV6-6,.,TRBJ2-7,.,TGTGCCAGCACGTCGGGGACCGAGCAGTACTTC,CASTSGTEQYF
TRBV5-4,.,TRBJ2-7,.,TGTGCCAGCAGCTTGGGGGGACCCCAACTCTACGAGCAGTACTTC,CASSLGGPQLYEQYF
TRBV5-1,.,TRBJ2-3,.,TGCGCCAGCAGCTTGAGGGTAGCGAACACAGATACGCAGTATTTT,CASSLRVANTDTQYF
TRBV28,.,TRBJ2-3,.,TGTGCCAGCAGTTCTTGGACAGGGAGGGCCACAGATACGCAGTATTTT,CASSSWTGRATDTQYF
TRBV19,.,TRBJ1-2,.,TGTGCCAGTACCGAAAGACGGAATGGCTACACCTTC,CASTERRNGYTF
TRBV7-8,TRBD1,TRBJ2-5,.,TGTGCCAGCAGCGTGGACAGGGAAGAGACCCAGTACTTC,CASSVDREETQYF
TRBV2,.,TRBJ2-1,.,TGTGCCAGCACAATTTACAATGAGCAGTTCTTC,CASTIYNEQFF
TRBV18,.,TRBJ2-7,.,TGTGCCAGCTCACGGACGGGGTCCTACGAGCAGTACTTC,CASSRTGSYEQYF
TRBV4-1,.,TRBJ2-7,.,TGCGCCAGCAGCCAACTGCCTGGGGGGGCGCGCAACGAGCAGTACTTC,CASSQLPGGARNEQYF
TRBV19,TRBD1,TRBJ2-7,.,TGTGCCAGTAGTCGAATCGACAGGGACTACGAGCAGTACTTC,CASSRIDRDYEQYF
TRBV5-1,.,TRBJ2-2,.,TGCGCCAGCAGCTTGGAGGTCACCGGGGAGCTGTTTTTT,CASSLEVTGELFF
TRBV7-9,.,TRBJ2-1,.,TGTGCCAGCAGCCCCGGGACTCGACTTTTGAGGGAGTTCTTC,CASSPGTRLLREFF
TRBV5-4,.,TRBJ2-3,.,TGTGCCAGCGGCCCAGGTTTTACGCAGTATTTT,CASGPGFTQYF
TRBV5-4,.,TRBJ2-1,few,TGTGCCAGCAGCTTGGAACTCTACAATGAGCAGTTCTTC,CASSLELYNEQFF
TRBV2,.,TRBJ1-5,.,TGTGCCAGCAGTGAAGCGCAGAGTTTCCAGCCCCAGCATTTT,CASSEAQSFQPQHF
TRBV12-5,.,TRBJ2-6,.,TGTGCTAGTGGTCTACGCACTGCAGGACAAAGTCGGGCCAACGTCCTGACTTTC,CASGLRTAGQSRANVLTF
TRBV2,.,TRBJ2-3,.,TGTGCCAGCAGTGAAGCGACCAGGGTAATCAGCACAGATACGCAGTATTTT,CASSEATRVISTDTQYF
TRBV5-1,.,TRBJ2-2,.,TGCGCCAGCAGCTTGATAGGACTCGACACCGGGGAGCTGTTTTTT,CASSLIGLDTGELFF
TRBV19,.,TRBJ2-2,.,TGTGCCACCACCCTCCTCAGTCAGGGGCCGAACACCGGGGAGCTGTTTTTT,CATTLLSQGPNTGELFF
TRBV4-1,.,TRBJ2-5,.,TGCGCCAGCAGCCAAGAAGAAGACTGGGCGCGGGAGACCCAGTACTTC,CASSQEEDWARETQYF
TRBV10-3,.,TRBJ1-6,.,TGTGCCATCAGTGAACACAGCTTAGATAATTCACCCCTCCACTTT,CAISEHSLDNSPLHF
TRBV25-1,.,TRBJ2-2,.,TGTGCCAGCAGTGAATATAGGGGGAACACCGGGGAGCTGTTTTTT,CASSEYRGNTGELFF
TRBV5-1,.,TRBJ1-1,.,TGCGCCAGCAGCTTGGTTAGGGGGGACACTGAAGCTTTCTTT,CASSLVRGDTEAFF
TRBV7-3,.,TRBJ2-3,.,TGTGCCAGCAGCCCCCGGCCGAGCCATTCAGATACGCAGTATTTT,CASSPRPSHSDTQYF
TRBV7-2,.,TRBJ1-2,.,TGTGCCAGCAGGGACAGAAAGGGCACCTATGGCTACACCTTC,CASRDRKGTYGYTF
TRBV5-1,TRBD2,TRBJ2-1,once,TGCGCCAGCAGCCTACCTACAGCGGGAGGGTCGAATGAGCAGTTCTTC,CASSLPTAGGSNEQFF
TRBV6-5,.,TRBJ1-5,.,TGTGCCAGCAGTTACTCCGGCAGTAGCAATCAGCCCCAGCATTTT,CASSYSGSSNQPQHF
TRBV10-1,TRBD2,TRBJ2-7,.,TGCGCCAGCTCGACTAGCGGGAGCTCCTACGAGCAGTACTTC,CASSTSGSSYEQYF
TRBV5-1,.,TRBJ1-6,.,TGCGCCAGCAGCTCATCAGCGGCACTAAATTCACCCCTCCACTTT,CASSSSAALNSPLHF
TRBV5-1,TRBD2,TRBJ2-7,.,TGCGCCAGCAGCTTGCAGGTCCGGGCGGGAGGAGCCTACGAGCAGTACTTC,CASSLQVRAGGAYEQYF
TRBV27,.,TRBJ2-1,.,TGTGCCAGCAGTTTAGGGACACCTACCAGCAATGAGCAGTTCTTC,CASSLGTPTSNEQFF
TRBV28,TRBD1,TRBJ1-1,.,TGTGCCAGCAGTTTAAGGCCCAGGGGGGTTAACACTGAAGCTTTCTTT,CASSLRPRGVNTEAFF
TRBV2,.,TRBJ1-6,.,TGTGCCAGCACCCCCTCTTCTTTTGATTCACCCCTCCACTTT,CASTPSSFDSPLHF
TRBV5-1,TRBD2,TRBJ2-1,.,TGCGCCAGCAGTCAAGAACTAGCGGGAGTAAGGAATGAGCAGTTCTTC,CASSQELAGVRNEQFF
TRBV18,TRBD1,TRBJ2-1,.,TGTGCCAGCTCCTGGCCCGGGACAGAAGCGTTCTTC,CASSWPGTEAFF
TRBV4-3,.,TRBJ1-1,.,TGCGCCAGTAGCTATCGGGGGTGGAGGAGCACTGAAGCTTTCTTT,CASSYRGWRSTEAFF
TRBV30,TRBD1,TRBJ2-5,.,TGTGCCTGGAGTGTGGGACAGGGAACTGTAGAGACCCAGTACTTC,CAWSVGQGTVETQYF
TRBV5-1,TRBD2,TRBJ2-2,.,TGCGCCAGCAGCATTAGCGGGAGAACCGGGGAGCTGTTTTTT,CASSISGRTGELFF